This TCR beta chain was recorded in a study of T cells in Graves' hyperthyroidism and ophthalmopathy. TCR beta CDR3 regions were amplified from RNA transcripts. RT-PCR in the first round (using the HTBI primer set) targeted the TCR CDR3. TCRdb called the multiplex PCR reads again in MiXCR, with one record for every CDR3 protein. The sample consists of hundreds of thousands of distinct CDR3 sequences, about 15% of them appearing once. Study-level points and caveats: Model-based prediction identified ophthalmopathy a median 6.5 months prior to its onset. Researchers report that a 13 V-J model separated ophthalmopathy from stable hyperthyroidism.

This clonotype was observed a few times. What it binds is not known. The CDR3 loop spans 15 amino acids. The trim removed 4 bases at V and 1 base at J, leaving 6 bases unmatched. Germline CDR1 is MGHRA and CDR2 is YSYEKL. The rearrangement links TRBV4-1 to TRBJ1-1, with TRBD1 identical over 7 bases. The sequence derives from a woman aged 25 to 39 with Graves' hyperthyroidism. The sample comprised blood. DNA for the CDR3: TGCGCCAGCAGCCGACCGGGACAGCCGAACACTGAAGCTTTCTTT. It is translated as CASSRPGQPNTEAFF.